This TCR beta chain was recovered during a study of tumor-infiltrating lymphocytes in primary liver carcinoma. Study overall: Every sample contained roughly 3.5 to 8 million productive TCRbeta reads, and these numbers were similar from one tissue type to another. Study-wide results and caveats: With p = 0.039, the top-250-clone fraction in tumors significantly exceeded that in blood. Overlap in tumor-adjacent and tumor-blood pairs fell below that of tumor region pairs.

From unsorted bulk tissue weighing about 20-31 mg, DNA and RNA were co-extracted. All tumor samples contained more than 80% viable tumor cells. The researchers produced TCR beta cDNA from roughly 550 ng total RNA with a constant-region primer. Slightly modified ARM-PCR served as the procedure for the TCR beta libraries. These libraries came from three rounds of nested multiplex PCR. Each of the first two PCR rounds ran 9 to 11 cycles with TRBV1-TRBV30 forward and C-beta reverse primers. Each CDR3 protein gets one entry after TCRdb re-called the multiplex PCR reads with MiXCR. The sample holds about 84,000 distinct CDR3 sequences; approximately 72% are singletons and the top ten take 15% to 20%. CDR3 length equals 15 residues. CDR1 MNHEY and CDR2 SVGAGI come from the germline V gene. V shed 2 bases, J shed 0 bases, and the junction held 2 bases outside the gene matches. By frequency in the sample, this clonotype is medium-sized. Its antigen is not known.

The sample consisted of liver tumor tissue from sampling region 1. Sample subset: tumor region T1, superior pole. The chain uses TRBV6-5 and TRBJ2-3; 7 bases agree with TRBD1. The receptor's source is a middle-aged man with primary liver carcinoma and hepatitis B virus infection. CDR3 coding DNA: TGTGCCAGCAGTTACCGGGACAGAAGCACAGATACGCAGTATTTT. Encoded protein: CASSYRDRSTDTQYF.